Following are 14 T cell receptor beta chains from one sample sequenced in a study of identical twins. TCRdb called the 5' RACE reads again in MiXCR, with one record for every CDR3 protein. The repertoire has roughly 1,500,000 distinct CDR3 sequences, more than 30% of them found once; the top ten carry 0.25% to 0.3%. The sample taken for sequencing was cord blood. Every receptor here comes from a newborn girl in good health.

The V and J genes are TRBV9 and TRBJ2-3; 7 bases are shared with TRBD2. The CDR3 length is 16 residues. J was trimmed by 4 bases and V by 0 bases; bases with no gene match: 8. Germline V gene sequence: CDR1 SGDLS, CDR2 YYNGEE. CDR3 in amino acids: CASSVVGGGGADTQYF. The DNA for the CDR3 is TGTGCCAGCAGCGTAGTTGGCGGGGGTGGCGCAGATACGCAGTATTTT.

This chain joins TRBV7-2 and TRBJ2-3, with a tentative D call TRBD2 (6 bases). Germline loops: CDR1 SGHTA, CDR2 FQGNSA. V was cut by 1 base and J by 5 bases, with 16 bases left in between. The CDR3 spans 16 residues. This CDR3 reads CASSLEVTRTGDTQYF. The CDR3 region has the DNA TGTGCCAGCAGCTTAGAAGTGACTAGAACTGGAGATACGCAGTATTTT.

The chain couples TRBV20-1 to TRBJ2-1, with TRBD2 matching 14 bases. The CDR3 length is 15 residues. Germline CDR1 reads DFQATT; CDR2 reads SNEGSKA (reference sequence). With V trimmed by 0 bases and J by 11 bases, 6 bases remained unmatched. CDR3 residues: CSARDPGLAGDQQFF. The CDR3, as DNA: TGCAGTGCTAGAGATCCGGGACTAGCGGGAGACCAGCAGTTCTTC.

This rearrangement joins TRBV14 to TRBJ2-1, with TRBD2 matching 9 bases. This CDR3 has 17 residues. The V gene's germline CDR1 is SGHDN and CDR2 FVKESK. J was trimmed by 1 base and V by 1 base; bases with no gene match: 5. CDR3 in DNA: TGTGCCAGCAGCCAAGGCCCTGCGGGGGGGTCCTACAATGAGCAGTTCTTC. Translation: CASSQGPAGGSYNEQFF. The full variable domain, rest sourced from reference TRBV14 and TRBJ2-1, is EAGVTQFPSHSVIEKGQTVTLRCDPISGHDNLYWYRRVMGKEIKFLLHFVKESKQDESGMPNNRFLAERTGGTYSTLKVQPAELEDSGVYFCASSQGPAGGSYNEQFFGPGTRLTVL.

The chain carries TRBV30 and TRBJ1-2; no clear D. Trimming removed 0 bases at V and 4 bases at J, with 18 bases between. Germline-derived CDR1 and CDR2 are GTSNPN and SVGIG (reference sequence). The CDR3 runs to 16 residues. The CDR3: CAWSVEDSRPFYGYTF. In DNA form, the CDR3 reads TGTGCCTGGAGTGTAGAAGACTCTCGGCCGTTCTATGGCTACACCTTC.

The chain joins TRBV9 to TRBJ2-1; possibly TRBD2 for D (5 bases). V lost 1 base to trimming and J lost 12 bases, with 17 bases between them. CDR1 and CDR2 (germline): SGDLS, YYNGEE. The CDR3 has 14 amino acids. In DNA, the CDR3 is TGTGCCAGCAGCGTATACCTAGCCTCAGGTGGGCAGTTCTTC. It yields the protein CASSVYLASGGQFF.

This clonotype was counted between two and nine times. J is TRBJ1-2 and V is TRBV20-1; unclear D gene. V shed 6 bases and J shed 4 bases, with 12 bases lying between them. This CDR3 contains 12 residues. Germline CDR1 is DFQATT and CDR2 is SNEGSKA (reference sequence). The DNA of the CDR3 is TGCAGTGCGCCACCCCAGCGCTATGGCTACACCTTC. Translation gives CSAPPQRYGYTF.

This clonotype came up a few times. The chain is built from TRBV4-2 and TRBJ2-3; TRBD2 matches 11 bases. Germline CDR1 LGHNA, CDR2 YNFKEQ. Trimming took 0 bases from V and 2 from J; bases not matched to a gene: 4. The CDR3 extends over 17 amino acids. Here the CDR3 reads CASSQEWTSGSTDTQYF. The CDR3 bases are TGTGCCAGCAGCCAAGAATGGACTAGCGGGTCCACAGATACGCAGTATTTT.

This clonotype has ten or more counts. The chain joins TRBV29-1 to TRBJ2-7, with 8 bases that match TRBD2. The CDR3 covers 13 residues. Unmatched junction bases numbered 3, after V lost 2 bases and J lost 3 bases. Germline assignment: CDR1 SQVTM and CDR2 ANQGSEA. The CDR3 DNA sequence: TGCAGCGTTGAAACAGCGGGAGACTACGAGCAGTACTTC. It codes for CSVETAGDYEQYF.

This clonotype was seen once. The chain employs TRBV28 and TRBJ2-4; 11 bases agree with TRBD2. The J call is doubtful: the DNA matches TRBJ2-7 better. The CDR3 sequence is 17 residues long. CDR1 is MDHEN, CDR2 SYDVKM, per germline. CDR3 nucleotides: TGTGCCAGCAGTTTAACAACCGGTAGCGGGAGGGCTTACGAGCAGTACTTC. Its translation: CASSLTTGSGRAYEQYF.

The CDR3 coding sequence is TGTGCCTGGAGTCTCTCGGGTGGCAATCAGCCCCAGCATTTT. This translates into CAWSLSGGNQPQHF. The chain is built from TRBV30 and TRBJ1-5; D gene unclear. Trimming left V 2 bases short and J 2 bases short, with 10 bases between. CDR1 and CDR2 from the germline V gene are GTSNPN and SVGIG (reference sequence). The CDR3 totals 14 residues.

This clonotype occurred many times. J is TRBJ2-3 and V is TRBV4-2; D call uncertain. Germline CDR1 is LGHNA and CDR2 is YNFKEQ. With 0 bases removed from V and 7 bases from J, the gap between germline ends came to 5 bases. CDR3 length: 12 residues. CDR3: CASSQEAYTQYF. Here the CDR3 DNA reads TGTGCCAGCAGCCAAGAAGCTTATACGCAGTATTTT.

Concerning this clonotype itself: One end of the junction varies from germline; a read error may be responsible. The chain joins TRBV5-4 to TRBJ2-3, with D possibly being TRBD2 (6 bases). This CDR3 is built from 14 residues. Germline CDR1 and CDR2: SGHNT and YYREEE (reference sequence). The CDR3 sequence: CASRLAGSTDAQYF. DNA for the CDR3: TGTGCCAGCAGACTGGCGGGGAGCACAGATGCGCAGTATTTT.

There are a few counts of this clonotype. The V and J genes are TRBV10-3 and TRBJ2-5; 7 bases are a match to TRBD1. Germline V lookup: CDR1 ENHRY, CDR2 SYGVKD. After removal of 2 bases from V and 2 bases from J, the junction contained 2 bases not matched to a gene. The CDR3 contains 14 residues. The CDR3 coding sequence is TGTGCCATCAGTGAGAAGACAGGGCAAGAGACCCAGTACTTC. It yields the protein CAISEKTGQETQYF.